Included here is one T cell receptor beta chain sequence, with context. As yet, its antigen is unknown. The CDR3 length is 17 residues. Germline loops: CDR1 MDHEN, CDR2 SYDVKM. Trimming stripped 1 base from V and 0 bases from J, with 14 bases between. The data stem from a study of cytomegalovirus exposure and HLA in healthy donors. Findings of the study overall: The dataset shows that most TCR sequences were rare, while some public TCRs occurred in many donors. Most TCR beta V segments were productive about 90% or about 30% of the time in an earlier analysis. Later analysis identified 16,000 or so TCR beta sequences associated with HLA alleles, using a false discovery rate threshold of 0.05.

PCR primers comprised 60 Vbeta and 13 Jbeta primers. Clones were read by immunoSEQ multiplex PCR, and TCRdb kept only the in-frame ones, dropping some. In the table there are approximately 170,000 clones, roughly 70% of which are singletons. The clonotype originates from a woman younger than 35 in good health and CMV-seropositive. The sample consisted of PBMCs. The chain employs TRBV28 and TRBJ2-3; D is ambiguous. The CDR3 DNA reads TGTGCCAGCAGTTTATTTCGGCGTGACTCTAGCACAGATACGCAGTATTTT. This sequence encodes CASSLFRRDSSTDTQYF. The full variable domain, completed using reference TRBV28 and TRBJ2-3, is DVKVTQSSRYLVKRTGEKVFLECVQDMDHENMFWYRQDPGLGLRLIYFSYDVKMKEKGDIPEGYSVSREKKERFSLILESASTNQTSMYLCASSLFRRDSSTDTQYFGPGTRLTVL.